These T cell receptor beta chains were read from a single sample in a study of control samples from healthy donors and cancer patients. Sequencing used immunoSEQ multiplex PCR; TCRdb keeps in-frame clones, though not all of them. The repertoire has 60,000 to 70,000 clones, roughly 85% of them found once; the top ten carry approximately 5%. Sequenced: blood. These receptors were obtained from a man aged 40-50 years in good health. CDR3s include the opening cysteine and the closing phenylalanine or tryptophan. D genes are given only for firm matches. Size tells how often a clone was seen (once, few, many) or the class of an expanded clone, and some rows leave it out.

V: TRBV6-6; J: TRBJ1-3; size: NA; D: NA; DNA: TGTGCCAGCAGGCACTCCCGATCTGGAAACACCATATATTTT; CDR3: CASRHSRSGNTIYF
V: TRBV7-3; J: TRBJ1-1; size: NA; D: TRBD1; DNA: TGTGCCAGCAGCCAGATCTGGGGACAGGGGCCCTACACTGAAGCTTTCTTC; CDR3: CASSQIWGQGPYTEAFF
V: TRBV7-2; J: TRBJ1-6; size: few; D: NA; DNA: TGTGCCAGCAGCTTACCTAACGACACCTCGGAGGCCTATAATTCACCCCTCCACTTT; CDR3: CASSLPNDTSEAYNSPLHF
V: TRBV7-9; J: TRBJ1-4; size: NA; D: NA; DNA: TGTGCCAGCAGCTTAGCAGGTTTGCATGAAAAACTGTTTTTT; CDR3: CASSLAGLHEKLFF
V: TRBV7-2; J: TRBJ1-5; size: NA; D: TRBD1; DNA: TGTGCCAGCAGCCCCGGGACAGGGAGAGTGAATCAGCCCCAGCATTTT; CDR3: CASSPGTGRVNQPQHF
V: TRBV19; J: TRBJ1-3; size: NA; D: NA; DNA: TGTGCCAGTAGCCCAAAGCGCGGGTGGGATAGCTCTGGAAACACCATATATTTT; CDR3: CASSPKRGWDSSGNTIYF
V: TRBV18; J: TRBJ1-4; size: NA; D: NA; DNA: TGTGCCAGCTCACTCAGGACAGCTCTTGATGAAAAACTGTTTTTT; CDR3: CASSLRTALDEKLFF
V: TRBV29-1; J: TRBJ2-1; size: NA; D: NA; DNA: TGCAGCGTCCCCCTGCCCAATGAGCAGTTCTTC; CDR3: CSVPLPNEQFF
V: TRBV2; J: TRBJ1-1; size: NA; D: NA; DNA: TGTGCCAGCAGCGAATCCGGGGTCGAAGCTTTCTTT; CDR3: CASSESGVEAFF
V: TRBV14; J: TRBJ1-2; size: NA; D: TRBD1; DNA: TGTGCCAGCGCCAAACCGGGACAGGGGAACTATGGCTACACCTTC; CDR3: CASAKPGQGNYGYTF
V: TRBV7-9; J: TRBJ2-5; size: NA; D: TRBD1; DNA: TGTGCCAGCAGCTTAGATGGCAGGGGGCGGGAGACCCAGTACTTC; CDR3: CASSLDGRGRETQYF
V: TRBV19; J: TRBJ1-1; size: NA; D: TRBD1; DNA: TGTGCCAGTAGTACACTTAGGACAGGGACGAACACTGAAGCTTTCTTT; CDR3: CASSTLRTGTNTEAFF
V: TRBV29-1; J: TRBJ2-7; size: NA; D: TRBD1; DNA: TGCAGCGTTGTCAGGACAGGGGCCTCCTACGAGCAGTACTTC; CDR3: CSVVRTGASYEQYF
V: TRBV6-5; J: TRBJ1-5; size: NA; D: TRBD1; DNA: TGTGCCAGCAGGCAAACAGGGGGCCGGAGTCAGCCCCAGCATTTT; CDR3: CASRQTGGRSQPQHF
V: TRBV4-3; J: TRBJ1-2; size: NA; D: TRBD1; DNA: TGCGCCAGCAGCCAAGACGCAGGGGGAGGCTACACCTTC; CDR3: CASSQDAGGGYTF
V: TRBV4-3; J: TRBJ2-7; size: NA; D: TRBD1; DNA: TGCGCCAGCAGCCAAAGCCGGGACAGGGACTACGAGCAGTACTTC; CDR3: CASSQSRDRDYEQYF
V: TRBV6-5; J: TRBJ2-2; size: medium-sized; D: NA; DNA: TGTGCCAGCAGGCTGTTGCAGAGCACCGGGGAGCTGTTTTTT; CDR3: CASRLLQSTGELFF
V: TRBV10-3; J: TRBJ1-2; size: NA; D: NA; DNA: TGTGCCATCAGTGAGTCGGCGGACTATGGCTACACCTTC; CDR3: CAISESADYGYTF
V: TRBV11-2; J: TRBJ1-1; size: NA; D: NA; DNA: TGTGCCAGCAGCTTAACGGGTCAGGGTGGCACTGAAGCTTTCTTT; CDR3: CASSLTGQGGTEAFF
V: TRBV9; J: TRBJ2-3; size: NA; D: TRBD1; DNA: TGTGCCAGCAGCGTACAGGGGGCAGGCACAGATACGCAGTATTTT; CDR3: CASSVQGAGTDTQYF
V: TRBV5-1; J: TRBJ1-1; size: NA; D: NA; DNA: TGCGCCAGCAAGGCAGGGATTAACACTGAAGCTTTCTTT; CDR3: CASKAGINTEAFF
V: TRBV5-1; J: TRBJ2-3; size: NA; D: TRBD2; DNA: TGCGCCAGCAGCTCTGGACTAGCGGGGGCTAGCACAGATACGCAGTATTTT; CDR3: CASSSGLAGASTDTQYF
V: TRBV30; J: TRBJ2-7; size: NA; D: TRBD2; DNA: TGTGCCTGGACTAGCGGGAGATACGAGCAGTACTTC; CDR3: CAWTSGRYEQYF
V: TRBV4-1; J: TRBJ1-2; size: NA; D: TRBD1; DNA: TGCGCCAGCAGCCCAGAACCGATGACAGGGGTCTATGGCTACACCTTC; CDR3: CASSPEPMTGVYGYTF
V: TRBV29-1; J: TRBJ1-2; size: NA; D: NA; DNA: TGCAGCGTTATGGACGGACAAAAGTATGGCTACACCTTC; CDR3: CSVMDGQKYGYTF
V: TRBV7-2; J: TRBJ1-5; size: NA; D: NA; DNA: TGTGCCAGCAGCTTAGATGGACTGAACCTTCAGCCCCAGCATTTT; CDR3: CASSLDGLNLQPQHF
V: TRBV29-1; J: TRBJ1-2; size: NA; D: TRBD1; DNA: TGCAGCGCTAACAGGGGGCGCGACTATGGCTACACCTTC; CDR3: CSANRGRDYGYTF
V: TRBV5-1; J: TRBJ1-2; size: NA; D: NA; DNA: TGCGCCAGCAGCTTGGGGCAGGGTTGGGATGGCTACACCTTC; CDR3: CASSLGQGWDGYTF
V: TRBV19; J: TRBJ1-1; size: NA; D: TRBD1; DNA: TGTGCCAGTAGTGATCCGGGACAGTTGAACACTGAAGCTTTCTTT; CDR3: CASSDPGQLNTEAFF
V: TRBV7-9; J: TRBJ2-1; size: NA; D: TRBD1; DNA: TGTGCCAGCCCACGGACAGGGACGGATGAGCAGTTCTTC; CDR3: CASPRTGTDEQFF
V: TRBV7-2; J: TRBJ2-1; size: once; D: TRBD2; DNA: TGTGCCAGCAGCTCCGGGACTAGCAGGTACAATGAGCAGTTCTTC; CDR3: CASSSGTSRYNEQFF
V: TRBV24-1; J: TRBJ2-5; size: NA; D: NA; DNA: TGTGCCACCAGTGATTATGGCAGGATGTACCAAGAGACCCAGTACTTC; CDR3: CATSDYGRMYQETQYF
V: TRBV18; J: TRBJ1-4; size: NA; D: NA; DNA: TGTGCCAGCTCTGAAGCGCTGGATGAAAAACTGTTTTTT; CDR3: CASSEALDEKLFF
V: TRBV6-2/TRBV6-3; J: TRBJ2-1; size: NA; D: TRBD2; DNA: TGTGCCAGCAGTCCGTCTCCGGCTAGCGGGAGCAATGAGCAGTTCTTC; CDR3: CASSPSPASGSNEQFF
V: TRBV11-3; J: TRBJ2-1; size: NA; D: TRBD1; DNA: TGTGCCAGCAGCTTAGGGCCCCAACAGGGGGCTACCCACAATGAGCAGTTCTTC; CDR3: CASSLGPQQGATHNEQFF
V: TRBV7-2; J: TRBJ2-7; size: NA; D: TRBD2; DNA: TGTGCCAGCAGCTTAGCGCGTAGCGGGCTGTCCTACGAGCAGTACTTC; CDR3: CASSLARSGLSYEQYF
V: TRBV25-1; J: TRBJ1-1; size: NA; D: NA; DNA: TGTGCCAGCAGTTTGGGGGCGGACACTGAAGCTTTCTTT; CDR3: CASSLGADTEAFF
V: TRBV2; J: TRBJ1-1; size: NA; D: NA; DNA: TGTGCCAGCAGGGTGCGGGGGATGAACACTGAAGCTTTCTTT; CDR3: CASRVRGMNTEAFF
V: TRBV5-1; J: TRBJ2-5; size: NA; D: TRBD2; DNA: TGCGCCAGCAGCTTGGACGTAGCGGGGGGGATCCAAGAGACCCAGTACTTC; CDR3: CASSLDVAGGIQETQYF
V: TRBV7-9; J: TRBJ1-3; size: once; D: NA; DNA: TGTGCCAGCAGCTCGTCCGGGACTAATGGAAACACCATATATTTT; CDR3: CASSSSGTNGNTIYF
V: TRBV4-1; J: TRBJ2-2; size: NA; D: TRBD1; DNA: TGCGCCAGCAGCCAAGCCAACGGACAGGGGGCGAGCACCGGGGAGCTGTTTTTT; CDR3: CASSQANGQGASTGELFF
V: TRBV18; J: TRBJ2-7; size: NA; D: NA; DNA: TGTGCCAGCTCGGGACAAAGCTCCTACGAGCAGTACTTC; CDR3: CASSGQSSYEQYF
V: TRBV27; J: TRBJ2-7; size: NA; D: NA; DNA: TGTGCCAGCAGCCCCGACCGGACAGCCTCCTACGAGCAGTACTTC; CDR3: CASSPDRTASYEQYF